The rows below give T cell receptor beta chains drawn from one sample of a study of early stage breast cancer tumors. TCRdb's copy holds only in-frame clones and misses some; the assay was immunoSEQ multiplex PCR. The sample has 45,000 to 60,000 clones; 80% to 95% are singletons. The material sequenced was blood. The receptor source for this set is a person between 65 and 79 years old with breast cancer. CDR3s leave out the opening cysteine and the closing phenylalanine or tryptophan. Fields, in order: J gene, D gene, V gene, CDR3 protein. D genes are given only for firm matches.

j_call: TRBJ2-5
d_call: .
v_call: TRBV5-5
cdr3_aa: ASSPWGGARETQY

j_call: TRBJ1-2
d_call: TRBD1
v_call: TRBV10-1
cdr3_aa: ASSGDRGHGYT

j_call: TRBJ2-5
d_call: .
v_call: TRBV11-2
cdr3_aa: ASTLRGGPRETQY

j_call: TRBJ2-2
d_call: TRBD1
v_call: TRBV9
cdr3_aa: ASRGRQGTGELF

j_call: TRBJ2-1
d_call: TRBD1
v_call: TRBV11-2
cdr3_aa: ASSHRRGTGGYNEQF

j_call: TRBJ1-4
d_call: .
v_call: TRBV30
cdr3_aa: AGGSRGGEKLF

j_call: TRBJ2-2
d_call: .
v_call: TRBV4-1
cdr3_aa: ASSQEQQAYTNTGELF

j_call: TRBJ1-2
d_call: TRBD1
v_call: TRBV30
cdr3_aa: AWSAHRGRNYGYT

j_call: .
d_call: .
v_call: TRBV5-1
cdr3_aa: ASSLVPYEQY

j_call: TRBJ2-7
d_call: TRBD1
v_call: TRBV5-6
cdr3_aa: ASSLWTGGSYEQY